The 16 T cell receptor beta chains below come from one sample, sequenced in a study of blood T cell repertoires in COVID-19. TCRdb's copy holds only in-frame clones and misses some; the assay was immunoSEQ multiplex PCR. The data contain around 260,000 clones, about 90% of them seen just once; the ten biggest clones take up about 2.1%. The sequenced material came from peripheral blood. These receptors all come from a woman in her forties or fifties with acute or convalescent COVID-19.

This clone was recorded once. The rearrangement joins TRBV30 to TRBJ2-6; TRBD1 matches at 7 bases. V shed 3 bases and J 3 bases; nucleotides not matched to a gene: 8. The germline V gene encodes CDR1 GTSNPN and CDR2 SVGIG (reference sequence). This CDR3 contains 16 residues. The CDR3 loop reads CAWRKQGYNGANVLTF. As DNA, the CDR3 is TGTGCCTGGAGGAAACAGGGGTACAATGGGGCCAACGTCCTGACTTTC.

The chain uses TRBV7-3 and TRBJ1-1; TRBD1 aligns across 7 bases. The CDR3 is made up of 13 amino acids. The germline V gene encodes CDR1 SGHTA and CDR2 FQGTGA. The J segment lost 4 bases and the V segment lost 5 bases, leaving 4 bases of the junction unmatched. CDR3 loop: CASSDHRGTEAFF. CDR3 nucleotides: TGTGCCAGCAGCGATCACAGGGGCACTGAAGCTTTCTTT.

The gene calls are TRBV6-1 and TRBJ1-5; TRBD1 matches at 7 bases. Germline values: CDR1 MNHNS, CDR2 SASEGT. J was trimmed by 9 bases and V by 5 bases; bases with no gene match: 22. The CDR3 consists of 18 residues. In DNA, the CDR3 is TGTGCCAGCAGTAAAGGGGGCCGGGACATAAAGTTAGCATGGCCCCAGCATTTT. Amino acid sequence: CASSKGGRDIKLAWPQHF.

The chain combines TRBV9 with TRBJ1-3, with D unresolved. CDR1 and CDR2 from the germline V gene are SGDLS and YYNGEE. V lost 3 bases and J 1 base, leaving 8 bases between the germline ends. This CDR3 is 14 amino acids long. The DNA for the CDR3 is TGTGCCAGCAGCGCCCAGTCTTCTGGAAACACCATATATTTT. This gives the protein CASSAQSSGNTIYF. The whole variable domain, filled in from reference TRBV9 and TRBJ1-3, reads DSGVTQTPKHLITATGQRVTLRCSPRSGDLSVYWYQQSLDQGLQFLIQYYNGEERAKGNILERFSAQQFPDLHSELNLSSLELGDSALYFCASSAQSSGNTIYFGEGSWLTVV.

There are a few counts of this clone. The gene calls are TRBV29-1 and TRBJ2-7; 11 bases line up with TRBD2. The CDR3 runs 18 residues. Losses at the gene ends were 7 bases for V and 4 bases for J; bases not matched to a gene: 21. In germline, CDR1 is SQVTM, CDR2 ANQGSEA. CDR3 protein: CSATTSGDSGRAWYEQYF. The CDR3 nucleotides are TGCAGCGCCACGACGTCAGGGGATAGCGGGAGGGCGTGGTACGAGCAGTACTTC.

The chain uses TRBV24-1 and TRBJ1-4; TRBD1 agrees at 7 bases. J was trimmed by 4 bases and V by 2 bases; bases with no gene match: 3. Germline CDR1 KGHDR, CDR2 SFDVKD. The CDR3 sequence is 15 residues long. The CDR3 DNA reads TGTGCCACCAGTGATTCCAGACAGGGTAATGAAAAACTGTTTTTT. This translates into CATSDSRQGNEKLFF.

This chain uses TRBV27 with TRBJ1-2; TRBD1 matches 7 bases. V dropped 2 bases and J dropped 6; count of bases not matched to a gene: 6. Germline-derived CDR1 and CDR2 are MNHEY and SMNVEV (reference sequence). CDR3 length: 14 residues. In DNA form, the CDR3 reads TGTGCCAGCAGTTTAGTCTTAGGGGGCGATGGCTACACCTTC. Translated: CASSLVLGGDGYTF.

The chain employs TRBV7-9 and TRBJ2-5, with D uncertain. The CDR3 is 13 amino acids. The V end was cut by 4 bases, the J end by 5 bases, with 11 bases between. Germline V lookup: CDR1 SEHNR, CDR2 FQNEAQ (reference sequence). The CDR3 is CASSSSFSETQYF. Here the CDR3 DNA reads TGTGCCAGCAGCTCTAGTTTTTCGGAGACCCAGTACTTC.

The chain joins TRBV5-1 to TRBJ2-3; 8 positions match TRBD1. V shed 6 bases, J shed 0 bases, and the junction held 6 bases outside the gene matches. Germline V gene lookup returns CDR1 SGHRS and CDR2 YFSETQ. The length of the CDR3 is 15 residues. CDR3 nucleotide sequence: TGCGCCAGCAACATACGGGACAGGAGCACAGATACGCAGTATTTT. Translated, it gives CASNIRDRSTDTQYF.

CDR3 sequence reads: CASRARTSGSFEQYF. CDR3 coding DNA: TGTGCCAGCAGGGCCCGGACTAGCGGGAGCTTTGAGCAGTACTTC. The chain recombines TRBV2 with TRBJ2-7, with TRBD2 identical over 13 bases. The germline V gene has CDR1 SNHLY and CDR2 FYNNEI. This CDR3 has 15 amino acids. Trimming at V came to 6 bases and at J to 7 bases, leaving 9 bases not matched to a gene. Combining the CDR3 with reference TRBV2 and TRBJ2-7 gives the whole variable domain EPEVTQTPSHQVTQMGQEVILRCVPISNHLYFYWYRQILGQKVEFLVSFYNNEISEKSEIFDDQFSVERPDGSNFTLKIRSTKLEDSAMYFCASRARTSGSFEQYFGPGTRLTVT.

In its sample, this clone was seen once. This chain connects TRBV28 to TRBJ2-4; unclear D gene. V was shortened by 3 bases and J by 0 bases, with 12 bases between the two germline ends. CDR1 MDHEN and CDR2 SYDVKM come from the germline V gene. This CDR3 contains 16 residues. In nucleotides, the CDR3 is TGTGCCAGCAGTTTCGGCGGATCACAAGCCAAAAACATTCAGTACTTC. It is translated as CASSFGGSQAKNIQYF.

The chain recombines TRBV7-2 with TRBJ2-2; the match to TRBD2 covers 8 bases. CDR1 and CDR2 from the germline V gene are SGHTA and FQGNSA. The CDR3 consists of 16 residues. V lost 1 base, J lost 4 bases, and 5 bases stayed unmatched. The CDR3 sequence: CASSLVGSGSTGELFF. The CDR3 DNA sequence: TGTGCCAGCAGCTTAGTAGGAAGCGGGAGCACCGGGGAGCTGTTTTTT.

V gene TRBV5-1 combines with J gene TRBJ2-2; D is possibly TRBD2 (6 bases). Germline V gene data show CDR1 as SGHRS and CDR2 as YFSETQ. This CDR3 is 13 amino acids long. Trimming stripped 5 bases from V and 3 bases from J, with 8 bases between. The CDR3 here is CASSWGDTGELFF. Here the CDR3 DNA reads TGCGCCAGCAGTTGGGGGGACACCGGGGAGCTGTTTTTT.

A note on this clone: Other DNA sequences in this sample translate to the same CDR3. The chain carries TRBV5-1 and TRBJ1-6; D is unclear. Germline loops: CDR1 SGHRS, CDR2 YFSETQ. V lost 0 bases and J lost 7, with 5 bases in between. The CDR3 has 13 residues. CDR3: CASSLGANSPLHF. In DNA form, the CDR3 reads TGCGCCAGCAGCTTGGGGGCAAATTCACCCCTCCACTTT.

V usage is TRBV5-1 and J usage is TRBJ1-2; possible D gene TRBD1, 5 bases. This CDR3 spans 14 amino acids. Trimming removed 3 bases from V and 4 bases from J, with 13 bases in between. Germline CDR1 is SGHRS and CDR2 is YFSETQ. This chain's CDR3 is CASSSGGNGYGYTF. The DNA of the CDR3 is TGCGCCAGCAGCTCCGGGGGGAACGGCTATGGCTACACCTTC.

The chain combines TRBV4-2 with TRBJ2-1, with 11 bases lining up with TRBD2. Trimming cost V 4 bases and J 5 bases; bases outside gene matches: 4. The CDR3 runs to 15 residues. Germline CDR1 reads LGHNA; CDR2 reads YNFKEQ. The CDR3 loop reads CASSPRGLADNEQFF. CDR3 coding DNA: TGTGCCAGCAGCCCCCGGGGACTAGCGGACAATGAGCAGTTCTTC.